Listed below are T cell receptor beta chains from one sample, sequenced in a study of blood T cells in healthy people across ages. One entry per CDR3 protein results from TCRdb running MiXCR on the 5' RACE reads. This sample has roughly 1.5 million distinct CDR3 sequences, with 40% to 45% found just once. Sequenced sample: blood. The receptors originated from a woman in her late teens or twenties in good health. Both conserved end residues are part of each CDR3. A D gene is named only where the DNA matches it firmly. Clone size is not always given. Where it is, it says once, few, many or a class for expanded clones.

abundance	v_gene	j_gene	len	d_gene	CDR3aa	CDR3nt
few	TRBV20-1	TRBJ2-1	14	TRBD2	CSAVLARGHNEQFF	TGCAGTGCTGTACTAGCGAGGGGACACAATGAGCAGTTCTTC
few	TRBV6-2/TRBV6-3	TRBJ2-1	13	-	CASSDQVGNEQFF	TGTGCCAGCAGTGACCAGGTGGGAAACGAGCAGTTCTTC
-	TRBV2	TRBJ1-5	12	-	CASRTDSQPQHF	TGTGCCAGCCGGACAGATAGTCAGCCCCAGCATTTT
few	TRBV4-2	TRBJ2-3	17	TRBD2	CASSQDTSGGTRDTQYF	TGTGCCAGCAGCCAAGACACTAGCGGGGGGACCAGAGATACGCAGTATTTT
-	TRBV9	TRBJ2-7	17	TRBD2	CASSPPLVTSGSYEQYF	TGTGCCAGCAGCCCCCCTTTGGTGACTAGCGGATCCTACGAGCAGTACTTC
-	TRBV5-1	TRBJ2-3	15	TRBD1	CASSHTGAVKDTQYF	TGCGCCAGCAGCCATACAGGGGCCGTCAAGGATACGCAGTATTTT
-	TRBV12-3/TRBV12-4	TRBJ2-5	16	TRBD2	CASSLVAGGPGETQYF	TGTGCCAGCAGTTTAGTGGCGGGGGGGCCGGGTGAGACCCAGTACTTC
few	TRBV2	TRBJ2-5	18	TRBD2	CASSDLTSGRSAQETQYF	TGTGCCAGCAGTGATTTGACTAGCGGGAGGTCGGCGCAAGAGACCCAGTACTTC
few	TRBV7-9	TRBJ2-1	15	TRBD1	CASSASGTVHNEQFF	TGTGCTAGCAGCGCCTCCGGGACAGTTCACAATGAGCAGTTCTTC
many	TRBV5-1	TRBJ2-7	11	-	CASSSGDEQYF	TGCGCCAGCAGCTCTGGGGACGAGCAGTACTTC
-	TRBV5-1	TRBJ1-1	14	-	CASSLDSAGAEAFF	TGCGCCAGCAGCTTGGATTCGGCAGGGGCTGAAGCTTTCTTT
-	TRBV29-1	TRBJ1-1	16	-	CSATDSPVGMNTEAFF	TGCAGCGCAACGGACAGTCCAGTGGGAATGAACACTGAAGCTTTCTTT
-	TRBV2	TRBJ2-7	15	TRBD1	CASSEAGTGGYEQYF	TGTGCCAGCAGTGAAGCCGGGACAGGGGGTTACGAGCAGTACTTC
once	TRBV12-3/TRBV12-4	TRBJ2-1	16	TRBD2	CASSPFGGGPHNEQFF	TGTGCCAGCAGCCCCTTTGGGGGGGGACCCCACAATGAGCAGTTCTTC
-	TRBV7-3	TRBJ2-7	15	-	CASSLIADRSYEQYF	TGTGCCAGCAGCTTAATTGCGGACAGATCCTACGAGCAGTACTTC
few	TRBV27	TRBJ2-5	14	-	CASSSPRYQETQYF	TGTGCCAGCAGCTCCCCCCGGTACCAAGAGACCCAGTACTTC
-	TRBV7-2	TRBJ2-5	15	-	CASKPGLGPGETQYF	TGTGCCAGCAAACCAGGACTGGGCCCAGGGGAGACCCAGTACTTC
few	TRBV3-1	TRBJ1-2	17	-	CASSAPFPGSLSGGYTF	TGTGCCAGCAGCGCCCCGTTCCCAGGGAGTTTAAGTGGCGGCTACACCTTC
-	TRBV29-1	TRBJ2-5	13	-	CSPTVGLSNEQYF	TGCAGCCCAACGGTCGGACTTTCGAATGAGCAGTACTTC
-	TRBV30	TRBJ2-2	13	-	CAWSRGYSGELFF	TGTGCCTGGAGTAGGGGGTACTCCGGGGAGCTGTTTTTT